This T cell receptor (beta chain) comes out of a study of blood T cells in healthy people across ages. This CDR3 has 15 residues. CDR1 and CDR2 (germline): MGHRA, YSYEKL. PCR was performed a second time for 7 to 11 cycles using a sample-barcoded 5' primer and a J-beta primer mix. Tags on each cDNA molecule came from a template-switch adaptor with 12 random nucleotides. TCRdb ran MiXCR on the 5' RACE reads and lists one entry per CDR3 protein. The profile shows 800,000 to 950,000 distinct CDR3 sequences, around 48% of them singletons. This chain links TRBV4-1 with TRBJ2-5, with 10 bases aligning to TRBD1. The end of the DNA fits TRBJ2-7 better, so the J call may be wrong. This clonotype was obtained from a man younger than 40 in good health. Sequenced: blood. The CDR3 protein is CASSLRQGAGDEQYF. CDR3 in DNA: TGCGCCAGCAGCCTAAGACAGGGGGCGGGCGACGAGCAGTACTTC.